This T cell receptor (beta chain) was recorded in a study of T cell repertoires in cytomegalovirus infection. Looking at the study overall: It was the public TCR beta signatures that indicated both CMV infection and matching HLA type.

This clonotype was counted only a few times. Its antigen is unidentified. The CDR3 is 17 residues long. Trimming cost V 4 bases and J 0 bases; bases outside gene matches: 7. Each CDR3 protein is one row after TCRdb ran MiXCR on the reads. This repertoire shows fewer than 200,000 distinct CDR3 sequences, 9.5% found once; its top ten account for about 4.6%. Findings and limits, study-wide: Cumulative frequency of public TCR beta families picked out carriers of CMV plus the relevant HLA.

The TCR sequence derives from a human donor in good health (CMV status not recorded). Some clones in this sample may be carry-over from other donors' samples. The specimen was PBMCs. The V call is TRBV23-1, the J call TRBJ1-3; 9 bases align to TRBD1. TRBV23-1 qualifies as an ORF whose function is uncertain. The CDR3, as DNA: TGCGCCAGCAGTCGCCTCGGACAGGGGAGCTCTGGAAACACCATATATTTT. Translating gives CASSRLGQGSSGNTIYF.